A selection of T cell receptor beta chains follows, all from one sample in a study of siplizumab effects on memory and regulatory T cells. This table comes from immunoSEQ multiplex PCR, and its TCRdb copy is limited to in-frame clones, with some not included. The sample has some 62,000 clones, 79% seen once; the top ten hold roughly 0.4%. What was sequenced was memory CD4+ T cells sorted from blood. The receptors stem from a human donor in good health. Each CDR3 is given with its conserved first and last residue. Each record gives: J gene, D gene, V gene, clone size, CDR3 protein, CDR3 DNA. The D gene is left open where the match is weak. Only part of the rows carry a size: once, few, many, or a class if the clone is expanded.

TRBJ2-4 | TRBD2 | TRBV5-5 | NA | CASSWASGAPGKNIQYF | TGTGCCAGCAGCTGGGCTAGCGGGGCCCCAGGCAAAAACATTCAGTACTTC
TRBJ1-2 | NA | TRBV27 | few | CASSPRGSNPLGYTF | TGTGCCAGCAGCCCGCGGGGCAGTAACCCCCTTGGCTACACCTTC
TRBJ1-2 | NA | TRBV6-6 | NA | CASSSPGFYGYTF | TGTGCCAGCAGTTCCCCAGGGTTCTATGGCTACACCTTC
TRBJ1-5 | NA | TRBV19 | NA | CASSNGINQPQHF | TGTGCCAGTAGTAATGGGATCAATCAGCCCCAGCATTTT
TRBJ2-5 | NA | TRBV7-3 | NA | CASSLGGTSQETQYF | TGTGCCAGCAGCTTAGGAGGGACCTCCCAAGAGACCCAGTACTTC
TRBJ2-4 | NA | TRBV18 | NA | CASSPPEGEGYF | TGTGCCAGCTCACCACCAGAGGGCGAGGGGTACTTC
TRBJ2-7 | NA | TRBV5-4 | NA | CASSLDGAAYEQYF | TGTGCCAGCAGCTTGGACGGTGCTGCCTACGAGCAGTACTTC
TRBJ2-3 | TRBD1 | TRBV11-2 | once | CASSFGTGSTDTQYF | TGTGCCAGCAGCTTTGGGACAGGGAGCACAGATACGCAGTATTTT
TRBJ2-2 | NA | TRBV30 | NA | CACPRRENTGELFF | TGTGCCTGTCCTAGGAGGGAGAACACCGGGGAGCTGTTTTTT
TRBJ2-1 | TRBD2 | TRBV10-3 | NA | CAISGASGGSQFF | TGTGCCATCAGTGGGGCTAGCGGGGGGTCGCAGTTCTTC
TRBJ2-1 | TRBD1 | TRBV6-1 | NA | CASSDGTALSSYNEQFF | TGTGCCAGCAGTGACGGGACAGCGCTGAGCTCCTACAATGAGCAGTTCTTC
TRBJ1-1 | TRBD1 | TRBV9 | NA | CASSAGTGNTEAFF | TGTGCCAGCAGCGCCGGGACAGGGAACACTGAAGCTTTCTTT